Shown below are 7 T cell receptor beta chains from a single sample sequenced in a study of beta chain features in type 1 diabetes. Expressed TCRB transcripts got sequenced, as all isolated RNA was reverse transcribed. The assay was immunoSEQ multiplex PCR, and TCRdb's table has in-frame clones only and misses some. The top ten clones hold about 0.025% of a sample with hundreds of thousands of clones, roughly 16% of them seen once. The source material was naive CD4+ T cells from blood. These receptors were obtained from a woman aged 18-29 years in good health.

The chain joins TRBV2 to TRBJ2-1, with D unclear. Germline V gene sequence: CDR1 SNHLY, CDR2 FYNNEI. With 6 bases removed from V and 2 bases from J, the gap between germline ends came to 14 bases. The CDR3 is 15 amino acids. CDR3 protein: CASSLESPPYNEQFF. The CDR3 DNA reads TGTGCCAGCAGCCTAGAATCGCCCCCCTACAATGAGCAGTTCTTC. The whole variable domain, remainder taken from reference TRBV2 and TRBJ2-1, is EPEVTQTPSHQVTQMGQEVILRCVPISNHLYFYWYRQILGQKVEFLVSFYNNEISEKSEIFDDQFSVERPDGSNFTLKIRSTKLEDSAMYFCASSLESPPYNEQFFGPGTRLTVL.

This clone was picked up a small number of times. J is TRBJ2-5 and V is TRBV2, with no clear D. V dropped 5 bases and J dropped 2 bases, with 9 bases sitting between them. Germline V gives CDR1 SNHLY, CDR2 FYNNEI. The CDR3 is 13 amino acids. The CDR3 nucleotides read TGTGCCAGCAGTAGGCGGCCGCAAGAGACCCAGTACTTC. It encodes CASSRRPQETQYF. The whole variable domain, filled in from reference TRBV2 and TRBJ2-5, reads EPEVTQTPSHQVTQMGQEVILRCVPISNHLYFYWYRQILGQKVEFLVSFYNNEISEKSEIFDDQFSVERPDGSNFTLKIRSTKLEDSAMYFCASSRRPQETQYFGPGTRLLVL.

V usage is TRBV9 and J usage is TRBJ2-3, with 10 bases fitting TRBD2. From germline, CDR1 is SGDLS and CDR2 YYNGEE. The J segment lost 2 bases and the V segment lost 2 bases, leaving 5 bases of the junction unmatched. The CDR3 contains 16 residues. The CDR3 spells CASSVTAGGYTDTQYF. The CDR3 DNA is TGTGCCAGCAGCGTGACAGCGGGAGGGTACACAGATACGCAGTATTTT.

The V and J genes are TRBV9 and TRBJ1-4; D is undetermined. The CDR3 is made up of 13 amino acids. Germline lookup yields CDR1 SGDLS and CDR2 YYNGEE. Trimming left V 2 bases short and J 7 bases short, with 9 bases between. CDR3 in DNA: TGTGCCAGCAGCGTTCGGGGAGGTGAAAAACTGTTTTTT. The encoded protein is CASSVRGGEKLFF.

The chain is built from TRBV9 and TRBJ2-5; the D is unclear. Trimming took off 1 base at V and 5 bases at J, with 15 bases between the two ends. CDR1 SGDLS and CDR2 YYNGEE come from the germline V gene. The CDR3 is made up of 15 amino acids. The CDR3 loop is CASSVLGNSRETQYF. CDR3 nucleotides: TGTGCCAGCAGCGTATTGGGAAATTCAAGGGAGACCCAGTACTTC. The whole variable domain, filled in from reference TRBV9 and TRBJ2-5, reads DSGVTQTPKHLITATGQRVTLRCSPRSGDLSVYWYQQSLDQGLQFLIQYYNGEERAKGNILERFSAQQFPDLHSELNLSSLELGDSALYFCASSVLGNSRETQYFGPGTRLLVL.

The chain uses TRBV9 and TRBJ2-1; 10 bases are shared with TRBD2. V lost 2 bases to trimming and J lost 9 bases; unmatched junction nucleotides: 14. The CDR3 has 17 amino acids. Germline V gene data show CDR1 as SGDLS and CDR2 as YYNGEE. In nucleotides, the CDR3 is TGTGCCAGCAGCGTGGCCCCAACTAGCGGGGCACGTGTTGAGCAGTTCTTC. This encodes CASSVAPTSGARVEQFF. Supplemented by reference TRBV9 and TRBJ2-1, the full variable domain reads DSGVTQTPKHLITATGQRVTLRCSPRSGDLSVYWYQQSLDQGLQFLIQYYNGEERAKGNILERFSAQQFPDLHSELNLSSLELGDSALYFCASSVAPTSGARVEQFFGPGTRLTVL.

In DNA form, the CDR3 reads TGTGCCAGCAGTTCGTCCGGGACGGGGACCTTC. Encoded protein: CASSSSGTGTF. The chain is built from TRBV28 and TRBJ1-2, with TRBD1 as a possible D gene (5 bases). The CDR3 length is 11 residues. Deletions cut 4 bases from V and 14 bases from J, with 14 bases between. Per germline, CDR1 MDHEN and CDR2 SYDVKM.